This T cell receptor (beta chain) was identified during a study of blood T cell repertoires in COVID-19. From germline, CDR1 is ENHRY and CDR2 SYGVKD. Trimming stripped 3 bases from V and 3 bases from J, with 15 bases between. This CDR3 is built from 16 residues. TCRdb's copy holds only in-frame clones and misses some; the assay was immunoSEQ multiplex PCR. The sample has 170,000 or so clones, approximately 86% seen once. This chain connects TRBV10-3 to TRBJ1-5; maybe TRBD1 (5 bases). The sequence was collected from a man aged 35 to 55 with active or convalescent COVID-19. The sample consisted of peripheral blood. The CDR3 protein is CAISDSDNVFNQPQHF. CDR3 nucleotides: TGTGCCATCAGTGACTCGGACAATGTTTTCAATCAGCCCCAGCATTTT.